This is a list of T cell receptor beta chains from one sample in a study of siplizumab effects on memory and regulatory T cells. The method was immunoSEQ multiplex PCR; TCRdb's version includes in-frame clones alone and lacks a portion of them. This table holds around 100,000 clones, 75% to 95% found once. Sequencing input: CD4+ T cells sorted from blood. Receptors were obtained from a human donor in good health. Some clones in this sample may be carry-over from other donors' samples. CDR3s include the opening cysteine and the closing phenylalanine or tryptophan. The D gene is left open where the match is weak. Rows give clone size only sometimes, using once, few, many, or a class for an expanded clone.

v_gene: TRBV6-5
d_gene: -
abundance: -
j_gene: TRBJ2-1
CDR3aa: CASSLRQSYNEQFF
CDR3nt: TGTGCCAGCAGTCTTCGACAGAGTTACAATGAGCAGTTCTTC

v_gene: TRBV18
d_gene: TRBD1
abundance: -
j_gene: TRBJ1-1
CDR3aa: CASSPAWDRVDTEAFF
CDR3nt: TGTGCCAGCTCACCAGCTTGGGACAGGGTTGACACTGAAGCTTTCTTT

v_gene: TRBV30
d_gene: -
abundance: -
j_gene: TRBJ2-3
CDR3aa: CAWRKWGPDTQYF
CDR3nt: TGTGCCTGGAGAAAGTGGGGGCCAGATACGCAGTATTTT

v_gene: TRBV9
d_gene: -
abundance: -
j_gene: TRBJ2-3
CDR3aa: CASSVGSGRTDTQYF
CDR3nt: TGTGCCAGCAGCGTAGGTAGCGGACGCACAGATACGCAGTATTTT

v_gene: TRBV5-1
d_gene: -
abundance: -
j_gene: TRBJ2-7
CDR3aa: CASSLGPQGGPAEQYF
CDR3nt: TGCGCCAGCAGCTTGGGACCCCAAGGGGGGCCGGCCGAGCAGTACTTC

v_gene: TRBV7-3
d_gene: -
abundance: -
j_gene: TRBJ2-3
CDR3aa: CASSLGTGGDTQYF
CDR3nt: TGTGCCAGCAGCTTAGGAACCGGCGGAGATACGCAGTATTTT

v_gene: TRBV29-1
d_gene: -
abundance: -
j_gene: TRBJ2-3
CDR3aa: CSVETGLGDTQYF
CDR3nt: TGCAGCGTTGAAACAGGACTTGGGGATACGCAGTATTTT

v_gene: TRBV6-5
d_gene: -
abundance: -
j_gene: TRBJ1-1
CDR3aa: CASSYSRIGRGTEAFF
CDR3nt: TGTGCCAGCAGTTACTCTAGAATAGGGCGGGGAACTGAAGCTTTCTTT

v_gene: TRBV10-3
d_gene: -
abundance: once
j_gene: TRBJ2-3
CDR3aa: CAISDIGQTQYF
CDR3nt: TGTGCCATCAGTGATATAGGACAGACGCAGTATTTT

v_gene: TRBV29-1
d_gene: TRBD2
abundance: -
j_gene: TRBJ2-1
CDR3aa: CSFSQSLAGVRNEQFF
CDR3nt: TGCAGCTTCTCGCAGAGCCTAGCGGGAGTTCGCAATGAGCAGTTCTTC

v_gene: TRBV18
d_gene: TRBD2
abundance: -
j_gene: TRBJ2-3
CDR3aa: CASSPGLAPDTQYF
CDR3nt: TGTGCCAGCTCACCTGGACTAGCACCAGATACGCAGTATTTT

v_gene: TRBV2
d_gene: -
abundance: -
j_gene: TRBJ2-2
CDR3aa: CAVRRTLGGELFF
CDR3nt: TGTGCCGTAAGAAGGACTCTGGGCGGGGAGCTGTTTTTT

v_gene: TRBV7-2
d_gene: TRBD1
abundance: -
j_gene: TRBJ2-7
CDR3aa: CASRQTGGYEQYF
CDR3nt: TGTGCCAGCAGGCAAACAGGGGGCTACGAGCAGTACTTC

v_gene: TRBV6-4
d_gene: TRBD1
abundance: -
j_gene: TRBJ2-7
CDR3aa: CASRGQGVLLEQYF
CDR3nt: TGTGCCAGCAGGGGACAGGGGGTCTTATTAGAGCAGTACTTC

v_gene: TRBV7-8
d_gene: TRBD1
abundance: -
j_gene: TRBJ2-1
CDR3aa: CASSFRGLDEQFF
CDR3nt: TGTGCCAGCAGCTTCAGGGGGTTGGATGAGCAGTTCTTC